The 14 T cell receptor beta chains given below trace back to one sample, sequenced in a study of OX40 agonist ivuxolimab in advanced cancers. Some clones are missing from TCRdb's copy, which holds only in-frame ones; the method was immunoSEQ multiplex PCR. The sample contains fewer than 85,000 clones, about nine tenths of which appear only once. The source was CD4+ or CD8+ T cells sorted from blood, collected in a trial of the OX40 agonist ivuxolimab. Receptors originate from an adult with an advanced solid tumor such as melanoma, head and neck, liver or kidney cancer.

The table lists this clone with a count of one. The gene calls are TRBV9 and TRBJ2-1; D is ambiguous. V was shortened by 0 bases and J by 6 bases, with 13 bases between the two germline ends. This CDR3 spans 15 amino acids. Germline V lookup: CDR1 SGDLS, CDR2 YYNGEE. For the CDR3, the DNA is TGTGCCAGCAGCGTAGATGGGGTGGGCCTCAATGAGCAGTTCTTC. As protein: CASSVDGVGLNEQFF.

This clone was picked up one time. In nucleotides, the CDR3 is TGTGCCAGCAGCTCAAGGACGGGACTAGCGGGAACAGATACGCAGTATTTT. It encodes CASSSRTGLAGTDTQYF. The chain is built from TRBV11-2 and TRBJ2-3; the match to TRBD2 covers 13 bases. Germline V lookup: CDR1 SGHAT, CDR2 FQNNGV. The J segment lost 3 bases and the V segment lost 4 bases, leaving 7 bases of the junction unmatched. This CDR3 has 17 residues.

This clone appeared a single time. The chain recombines TRBV10-3 with TRBJ2-2; D gene unclear. The ends were cut back, 0 bases at V and 1 base at J, with 9 bases in the middle. Looked up from germline, CDR1 is ENHRY and CDR2 is SYGVKD. The CDR3 consists of 16 residues. The CDR3 nucleotides read TGTGCCATCAGTGAGTCGACCGCCGGGAACACCGGGGAGCTGTTTTTT. It encodes CAISESTAGNTGELFF.

This chain uses TRBV7-3 with TRBJ2-3; TRBD2 aligns across 9 bases. The trim removed 4 bases at V and 4 bases at J, leaving 15 bases unmatched. Germline-derived CDR1 and CDR2 are SGHTA and FQGTGA. The CDR3 has 18 amino acids. The CDR3 sequence: CASSSQGSSGGTADTQYF. The CDR3 DNA sequence: TGTGCCAGCAGCTCACAAGGTAGTAGCGGGGGAACGGCAGATACGCAGTATTTT.

This chain uses TRBV10-3 with TRBJ1-3; D is unresolved. The CDR3 totals 15 residues. V was clipped by 9 bases and J by 2 bases, with 17 bases between them. The V gene's germline CDR1 is ENHRY and CDR2 SYGVKD. This CDR3 reads CAISPGLEAGNTIYF. The CDR3 nucleotides are TGTGCCATAAGCCCCGGTTTGGAGGCTGGAAACACCATATATTTT.

This rearrangement joins TRBV6-6 to TRBJ2-1, with 10 bases fitting TRBD1. CDR1 is MNHNY and CDR2 is SVGAGI in the germline V gene (reference sequence). The V gene end was trimmed by 6 bases and the J gene end by 12 bases; junction bases not matched to a gene: 8. CDR3 length: 13 amino acids. The CDR3 protein is CASSRQGAEGQFF. The CDR3 DNA is TGTGCCAGCAGCCGACAGGGGGCAGAAGGGCAGTTCTTC.

V is TRBV2 and J is TRBJ2-5; a weak D match, TRBD2 (5 bases). The CDR3 runs to 14 residues. CDR1 is SNHLY, CDR2 FYNNEI, per germline. Between the trimmed V and J ends, which lost 3 bases and 2 bases, there was a span of 10 bases. In nucleotides, the CDR3 is TGTGCCAGCAGTGATCAGAGGGCGCAAGAGACCCAGTACTTC. This sequence encodes CASSDQRAQETQYF.

The gene calls are TRBV7-3 and TRBJ2-2, with D possibly matching TRBD1 (6 bases). V was cut by 5 bases and J by 5 bases, with 9 bases left in between. Looked up from germline, CDR1 is SGHTA and CDR2 is FQGTGA. The CDR3 has 13 amino acids. CDR3 residues: CASSRTVTGELFF. CDR3 sequence (DNA): TGTGCCAGCAGCAGGACAGTAACCGGGGAGCTGTTTTTT.

This clone showed up just once. This chain joins TRBV5-1 and TRBJ2-7; 8 bases agree with TRBD2. The J segment lost 6 bases and the V segment lost 0 bases, leaving 11 bases of the junction unmatched. The CDR3 sequence is 16 residues long. The germline CDR1 and CDR2 sequences are SGHRS and YFSETQ. CDR3 amino acids: CASSLAPGAGGSEQYF. CDR3 nucleotide sequence: TGCGCCAGCAGCTTGGCCCCCGGGGCGGGAGGCAGCGAGCAGTACTTC.

The J gene is TRBJ1-2, the V gene TRBV7-8, with D hard to call. The CDR3 sequence is 15 residues long. Germline V gives CDR1 SGHVS, CDR2 FQNEAQ. Trimming left V 0 bases short and J 2 bases short, with 10 bases between. The CDR3 sequence: CASSLAVGLNYGYTF. CDR3 in DNA: TGTGCCAGCAGCTTAGCGGTCGGGCTGAACTATGGCTACACCTTC.

This chain links TRBV19 with TRBJ1-1, with D unresolved. Per the germline V gene, CDR1 is LNHDA and CDR2 is SQIVND (reference sequence). The CDR3 covers 14 residues. V lost 6 bases and J 2 bases, leaving 13 bases between the germline ends. In DNA, the CDR3 is TGTGCCAGTAGCCTCCCCACAAGAAACACTGAAGCTTTCTTT. It specifies CASSLPTRNTEAFF. Supplemented by reference TRBV19 and TRBJ1-1, the full variable domain reads DGGITQSPKYLFRKEGQNVTLSCEQNLNHDAMYWYRQDPGQGLRLIYYSQIVNDFQKGDIAEGYSVSREKKESFPLTVTSAQKNPTAFYLCASSLPTRNTEAFFGQGTRLTVV.

This clone showed up just once. The chain has TRBV19 and TRBJ2-2; 9 bases agree with TRBD1. J was trimmed by 8 bases and V by 7 bases; bases with no gene match: 8. Germline V gene lookup returns CDR1 LNHDA and CDR2 SQIVND (reference sequence). The CDR3 covers 14 residues. The CDR3 region has the DNA TGTGCCAGTACCGGCGGACAGGGGACGGGGGAGCTGTTTTTT. It translates to CASTGGQGTGELFF. Full variable domain (remainder filled in from reference TRBV19 and TRBJ2-2): DGGITQSPKYLFRKEGQNVTLSCEQNLNHDAMYWYRQDPGQGLRLIYYSQIVNDFQKGDIAEGYSVSREKKESFPLTVTSAQKNPTAFYLCASTGGQGTGELFFGEGSRLTVL.

V is TRBV6-5 and J is TRBJ1-4, with no clear D. Germline V gene data show CDR1 as MNHEY and CDR2 as SVGAGI. With 6 bases removed from V and 0 bases from J, the gap between germline ends came to 11 bases. This CDR3 is 15 amino acids long. CDR3 sequence (DNA): TGTGCCAGCAGCCCGGCGAGAACAACTAATGAAAAACTGTTTTTT. As protein: CASSPARTTNEKLFF.

CDR3 amino acids: CASSPAGAGKVRETQYF. CDR3 coding DNA: TGTGCCAGCAGCCCGGCGGGGGCAGGGAAGGTTCGAGAGACCCAGTACTTC. The chain uses TRBV7-8 and TRBJ2-5; D perhaps matches TRBD2 (7 bases). Trimming stripped 5 bases from V and 4 bases from J, with 23 bases between. This CDR3 has 17 residues. Per germline, CDR1 SGHVS and CDR2 FQNEAQ.